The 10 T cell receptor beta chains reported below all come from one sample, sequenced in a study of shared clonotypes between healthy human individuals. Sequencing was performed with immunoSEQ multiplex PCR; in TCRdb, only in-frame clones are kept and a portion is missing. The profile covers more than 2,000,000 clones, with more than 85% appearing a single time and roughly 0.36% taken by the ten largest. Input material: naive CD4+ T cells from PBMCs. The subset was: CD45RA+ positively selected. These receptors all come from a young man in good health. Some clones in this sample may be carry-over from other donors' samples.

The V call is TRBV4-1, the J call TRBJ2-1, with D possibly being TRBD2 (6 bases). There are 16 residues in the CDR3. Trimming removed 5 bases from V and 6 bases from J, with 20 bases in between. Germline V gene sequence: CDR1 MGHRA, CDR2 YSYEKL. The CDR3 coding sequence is TGCGCCAGCAGCGAATGGCGGGGTGAGAGCGGCAATGAGCAGTTCTTC. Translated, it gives CASSEWRGESGNEQFF.

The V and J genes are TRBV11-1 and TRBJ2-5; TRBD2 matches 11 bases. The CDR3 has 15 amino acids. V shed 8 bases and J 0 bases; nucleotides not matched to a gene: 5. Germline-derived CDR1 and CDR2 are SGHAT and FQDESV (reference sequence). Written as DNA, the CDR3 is TGTGCCAGCGGTTTAGCGGGAGGGTACCAAGAGACCCAGTACTTC. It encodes CASGLAGGYQETQYF. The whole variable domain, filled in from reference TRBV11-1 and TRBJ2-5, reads EAEVAQSPRYKITEKSQAVAFWCDPISGHATLYWYRQILGQGPELLVQFQDESVVDDSQLPKDRFSAERLKGVDSTLKIQPAELGDSAMYLCASGLAGGYQETQYFGPGTRLLVL.

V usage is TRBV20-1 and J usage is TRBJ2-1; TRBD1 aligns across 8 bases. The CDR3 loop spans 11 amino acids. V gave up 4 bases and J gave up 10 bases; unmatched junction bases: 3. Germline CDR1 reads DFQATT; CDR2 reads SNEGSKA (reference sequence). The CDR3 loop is CSAKRQGEQFF. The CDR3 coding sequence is TGCAGTGCTAAGAGACAGGGGGAGCAGTTCTTC.

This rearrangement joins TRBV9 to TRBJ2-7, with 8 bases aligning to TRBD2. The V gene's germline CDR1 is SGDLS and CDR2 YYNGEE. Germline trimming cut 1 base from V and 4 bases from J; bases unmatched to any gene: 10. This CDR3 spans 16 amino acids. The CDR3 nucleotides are TGTGCCAGCAGCGTACAAGCGGGAGCCCTGTTATACGAGCAGTACTTC. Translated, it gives CASSVQAGALLYEQYF.

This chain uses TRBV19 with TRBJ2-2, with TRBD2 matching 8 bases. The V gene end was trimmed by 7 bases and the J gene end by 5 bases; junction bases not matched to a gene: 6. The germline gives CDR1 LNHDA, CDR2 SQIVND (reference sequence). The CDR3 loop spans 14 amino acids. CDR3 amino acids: CASKKRELTGELFF. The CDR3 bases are TGTGCCAGTAAAAAGCGGGAGTTAACCGGGGAGCTGTTTTTT.

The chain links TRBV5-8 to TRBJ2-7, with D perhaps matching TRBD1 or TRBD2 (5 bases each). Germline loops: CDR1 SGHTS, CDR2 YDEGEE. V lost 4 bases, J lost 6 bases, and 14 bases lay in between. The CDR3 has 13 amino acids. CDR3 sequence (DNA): TGTGCCAGCAGCCGGGACCGGATCCTCGAGCAGTACTTC. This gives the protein CASSRDRILEQYF.

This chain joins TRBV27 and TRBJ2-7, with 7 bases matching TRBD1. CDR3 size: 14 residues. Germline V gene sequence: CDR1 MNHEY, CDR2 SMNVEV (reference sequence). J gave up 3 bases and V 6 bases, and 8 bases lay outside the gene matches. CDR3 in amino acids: CASRRSGQYYEQYF. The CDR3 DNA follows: TGTGCCAGCAGGCGCTCGGGACAGTACTACGAGCAGTACTTC.

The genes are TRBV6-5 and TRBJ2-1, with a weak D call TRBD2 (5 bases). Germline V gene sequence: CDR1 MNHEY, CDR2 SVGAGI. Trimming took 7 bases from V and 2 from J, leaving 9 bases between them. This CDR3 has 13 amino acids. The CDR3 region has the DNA TGTGCCAGCACCGGGGTCGCCTACAATGAGCAGTTCTTC. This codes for CASTGVAYNEQFF.

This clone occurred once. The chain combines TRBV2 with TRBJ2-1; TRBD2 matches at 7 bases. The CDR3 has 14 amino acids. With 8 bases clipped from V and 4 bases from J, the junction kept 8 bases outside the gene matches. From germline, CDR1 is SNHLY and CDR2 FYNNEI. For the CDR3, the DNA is TGTGCCAGCCGGATTAGCGGGTATTACAATGAGCAGTTCTTC. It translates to CASRISGYYNEQFF.

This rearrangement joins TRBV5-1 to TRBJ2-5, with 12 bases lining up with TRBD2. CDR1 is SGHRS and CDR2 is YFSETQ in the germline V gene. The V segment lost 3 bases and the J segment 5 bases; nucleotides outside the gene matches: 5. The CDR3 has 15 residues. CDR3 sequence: CASSSGLAGTETQYF. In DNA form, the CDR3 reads TGCGCCAGCAGCTCAGGACTAGCGGGAACGGAGACCCAGTACTTC.